The clone carrying this TCR beta chain was observed a handful of times. The antigen is unknown. Carried by the TCR beta cDNA libraries were unique molecular identifiers. TCRdb fed the PCR reads into MiXCR, producing one record per CDR3 protein. The repertoire holds a few hundred thousand distinct CDR3 sequences, 30% to 45% seen once, with 7.6% in the top ten. The data were obtained in a study of post-analysis software for immune sequencing data. Findings and caveats of the study: There were four or five TRBV segments more frequent in patients than controls, and TRBV5-6, TRBV5-1 and TRBV20-1 were among them.

With 4 bases clipped from V and 4 bases from J, the junction kept 9 bases outside the gene matches. Per the germline V gene, CDR1 is SGHRS and CDR2 is YFSETQ. The CDR3 covers 17 residues. The clonotype comes from a girl aged 2-10 years with multiple sclerosis. The chain joins TRBV5-1 to TRBJ2-6, with 9 nucleotides matching TRBD1. The source material was blood. Here the CDR3 DNA reads TGCGCCAGCAGCGGGGGACAGGGAGCGAAAGGGGCCAACGTCCTGACTTTC. It is translated as CASSGGQGAKGANVLTF.